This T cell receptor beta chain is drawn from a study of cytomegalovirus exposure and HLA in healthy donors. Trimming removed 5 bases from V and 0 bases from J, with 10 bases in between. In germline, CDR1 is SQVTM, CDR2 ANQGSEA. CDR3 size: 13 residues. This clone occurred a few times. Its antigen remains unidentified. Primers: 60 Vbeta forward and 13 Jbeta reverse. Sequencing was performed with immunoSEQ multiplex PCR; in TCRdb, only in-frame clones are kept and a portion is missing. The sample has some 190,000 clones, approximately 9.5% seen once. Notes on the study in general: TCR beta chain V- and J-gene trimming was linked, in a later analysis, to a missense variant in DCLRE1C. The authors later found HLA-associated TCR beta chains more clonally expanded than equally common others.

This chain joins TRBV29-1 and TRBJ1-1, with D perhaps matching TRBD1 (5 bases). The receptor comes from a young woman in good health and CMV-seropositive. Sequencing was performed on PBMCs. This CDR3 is CSVLPRVNTEAFF. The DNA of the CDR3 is TGCAGCGTTCTCCCCAGGGTGAACACTGAAGCTTTCTTT.